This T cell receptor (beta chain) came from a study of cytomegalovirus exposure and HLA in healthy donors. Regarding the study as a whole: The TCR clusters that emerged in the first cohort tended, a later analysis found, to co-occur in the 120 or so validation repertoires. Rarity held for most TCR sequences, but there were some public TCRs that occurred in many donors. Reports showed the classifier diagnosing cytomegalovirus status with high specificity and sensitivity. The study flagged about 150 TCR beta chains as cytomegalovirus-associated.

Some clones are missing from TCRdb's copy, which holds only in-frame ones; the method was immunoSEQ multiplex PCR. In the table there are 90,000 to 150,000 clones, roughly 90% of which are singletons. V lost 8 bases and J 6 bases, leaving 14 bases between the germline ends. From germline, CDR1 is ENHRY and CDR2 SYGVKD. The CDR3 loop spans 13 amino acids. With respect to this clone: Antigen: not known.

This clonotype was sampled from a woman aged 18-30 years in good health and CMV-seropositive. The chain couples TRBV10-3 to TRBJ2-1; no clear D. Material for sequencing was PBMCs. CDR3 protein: CAIQTASGNEQFF. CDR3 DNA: TGTGCCATCCAAACTGCCTCAGGCAATGAGCAGTTCTTC.